Reported below is one T cell receptor (beta chain). Its antigen is not identified. This record comes from a study of cytomegalovirus exposure and HLA in healthy donors. Regarding the study as a whole: Reportedly, TCR beta sequences accurately predicted HLA-A and HLA-B alleles in most subjects. Earlier results showed most TCR beta V segments being productive about 87% or about 30% of the time.

The PCR made use of 60 Vbeta and 13 Jbeta primers. Generated by immunoSEQ multiplex PCR, the TCRdb table keeps only in-frame clones and is missing some. The data hold around 100,000 clones, with roughly 69% observed a single time. CDR3 size: 13 residues. The germline V gene encodes CDR1 LGHNA and CDR2 YSLEER. V was shortened by 3 bases and J by 5 bases, with 10 bases between the two germline ends. Input material: PBMCs. The source of this sequence is a woman in her thirties in good health and CMV-seronegative. The chain links TRBV4-3 to TRBJ1-1, with no clear D. CDR3: CASSQSPLTEAFF. The CDR3 coding sequence is TGCGCCAGCAGCCAGTCCCCTCTTACTGAAGCTTTCTTT.